This TCR beta chain emerged from a study of human T cells and chemical hapten exposure. This clonotype showed up many times. The CDR3 has 15 residues. The trim removed 4 bases at V and 2 bases at J, leaving 6 bases unmatched. Germline CDR1 SGHRS, CDR2 YFSETQ. Stated time point: healthy volunteer bleed at 6 weeks. The total RNA was obtained from whole blood that was not fractionated. TCRdb independently ran MiXCR on the RACE reads; one entry per CDR3 protein. The profile covers 50,000 to 70,000 distinct CDR3 sequences, with around 6.1% appearing a single time and 3% to 4% taken by the ten largest. The rearrangement joins TRBV5-1 to TRBJ2-3, with TRBD1 matching over 8 bases. This clonotype was obtained from a female donor in good health. Some clones in this sample may be carry-over from other donors' samples. The sample comprised whole blood. The DNA of the CDR3 is TGCGCCAGCAGCGCGGGACAGGCTCACACAGATACGCAGTATTTT. Its translation is CASSAGQAHTDTQYF.